The clone carrying this TCR beta chain was found many times. Its antigen is unknown. Read data end 3 residues before the CDR3 end; the end is taken from the germline J gene. The CDR3 length is 13 residues. CDR1 is SGHDT, CDR2 YYEEEE, per germline. V gave up 7 bases and J gave up 4 bases, with 14 bases separating them. This sample was included in a study of T cell clonality in common variable immunodeficiency. Study-wide findings and caveats: Common variable immunodeficiency TCR beta sequences reportedly had fewer deletions and N-nucleotide insertions.

Using immunoSEQ multiplex PCR, the repertoire was profiled, and TCRdb retains in-frame clones only, with some absent. The sample was found to contain around 24,000 clones, and every one recurs. V gene TRBV5-6 combines with J gene TRBJ1-1, with a tentative D call TRBD1 (5 bases). The sequenced sample consisted of peripheral blood mononuclear cells. This TCR was recovered from a human donor with common variable immunodeficiency. CDR3 loop: CASGQGWFTEAFF. CDR3 DNA (partial): TGTGCCAGCGGACAAGGGTGGTTCACTGAA.